This note documents a single T cell receptor (beta chain) sequence. This CDR3 has 15 amino acids. Looked up from germline, CDR1 is MGHDK and CDR2 is SYGVNS. Unmatched junction bases numbered 5, after V lost 3 bases and J lost 7 bases. Authors' data handling: Estimated nucleated cell counts came from reference gene primer amplification. Repertoires were generated with immunoSEQ multiplex PCR, while TCRdb's copy carries only in-frame clones and drops some. V, J and clone size reflect that table, while D and trimming were determined from the DNA. The sample has some 60,000 clones, approximately 80% seen once. This sample was included in a study of blood T cell repertoires in COVID-19.

What was sequenced was peripheral blood. V is TRBV25-1 and J is TRBJ2-2; 10 positions agree with TRBD2. The clonotype originates from a man aged 50 to 60 with COVID-19, enrolled during active disease. The CDR3 DNA reads TGTGCCAGCAGTGAGGGAACTAGCGGGGACGGGGAGCTGTTTTTT. Amino acid sequence: CASSEGTSGDGELFF.